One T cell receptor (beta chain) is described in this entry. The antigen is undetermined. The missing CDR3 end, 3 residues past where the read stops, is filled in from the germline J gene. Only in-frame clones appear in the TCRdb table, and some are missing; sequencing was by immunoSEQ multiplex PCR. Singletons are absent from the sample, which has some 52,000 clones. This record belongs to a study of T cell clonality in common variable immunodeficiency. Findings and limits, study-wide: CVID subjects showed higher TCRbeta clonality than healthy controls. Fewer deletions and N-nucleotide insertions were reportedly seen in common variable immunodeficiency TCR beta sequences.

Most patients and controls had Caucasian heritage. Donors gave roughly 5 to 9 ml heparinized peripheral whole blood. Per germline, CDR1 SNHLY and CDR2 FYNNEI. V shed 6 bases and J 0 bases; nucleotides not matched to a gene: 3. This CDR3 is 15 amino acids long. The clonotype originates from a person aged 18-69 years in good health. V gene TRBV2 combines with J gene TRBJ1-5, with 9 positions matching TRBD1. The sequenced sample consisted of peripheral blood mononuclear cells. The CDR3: CASRGTGSSNQPQHF. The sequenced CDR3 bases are TGTGCCAGCAGGGGGACAGGGAGTAGCAATCAGCCC.